This T cell receptor beta chain originates from a study of cytomegalovirus exposure and HLA in healthy donors. PCR used 60 Vbeta primers and 13 Jbeta primers. Sequencing used immunoSEQ multiplex PCR; TCRdb keeps in-frame clones, though not all of them. This sample carries under 200,000 clones, 84% of them seen once, and the ten largest clones take over 2.5%. Though nominally healthy at sampling, donors likely had unrecorded immune exposures. This CDR3 region has 16 residues. The germline V gene has CDR1 SGDLS and CDR2 YYNGEE. Trimming took off 4 bases at V and 4 bases at J, with 17 bases between the two ends.

The gene calls are TRBV9 and TRBJ1-4; D uncertain. The clonotype originates from a woman aged 45-65 years in good health and CMV-seropositive. Sequenced material: PBMCs. CDR3 DNA sequence: TGTGCCAGCAGCCCTAGTAGTGCCGGATATAATGAAAAACTGTTTTTT. It yields the protein CASSPSSAGYNEKLFF.